Following are 3 T cell receptor beta chains from one sample sequenced in a study of technical replicates of blood from a handful of donors. Produced via immunoSEQ multiplex PCR; TCRdb's table is partial and in-frame only. The table includes about 90,000 clones, over 90% detected once. The source material was T cells isolated from PBMCs. The receptor source for this set is a human donor in good health.

The V gene is TRBV18, the J gene TRBJ2-7; 8 bases are shared with TRBD1. The germline CDR1 and CDR2 sequences are KGHSH and LQKENI. J gave up 7 bases and V 4 bases, and 6 bases lay outside the gene matches. The CDR3 covers 13 residues. CDR3 sequence reads: CASSLDRAGEQYF. The CDR3 region has the DNA TGTGCCAGCTCACTGGACAGGGCTGGAGAGCAGTACTTC.

This clone was counted a few times. V usage is TRBV29-1 and J usage is TRBJ1-1; 8 positions match TRBD1. Germline assignment: CDR1 SQVTM and CDR2 ANQGSEA. V was clipped by 7 bases and J by 3 bases; unmatched bases: 13. This CDR3 is 15 amino acids long. CDR3 sequence reads: CSAGQGIASDTEAFF. The CDR3 coding sequence is TGCAGCGCAGGACAGGGCATCGCTTCGGACACTGAAGCTTTCTTT.

This clone was seen only a few times. The chain carries TRBV6-5 and TRBJ1-5, with 7 bases lining up with TRBD1. The CDR3 loop spans 15 amino acids. Germline trimming cut 6 bases from V and 5 bases from J; bases unmatched to any gene: 10. Germline V lookup: CDR1 MNHEY, CDR2 SVGAGI. This chain's CDR3 is CASRRTGVGDQPQHF. CDR3 DNA: TGTGCCAGCAGGAGAACAGGGGTCGGTGATCAGCCCCAGCATTTT.